The rows below give T cell receptor beta chains drawn from one sample of a study of cytomegalovirus exposure and HLA in healthy donors. The method was immunoSEQ multiplex PCR; TCRdb's version includes in-frame clones alone and lacks a portion of them. Among some 200,000 clones listed, about 80% were seen once. Sequencing input: PBMCs. The receptor set was obtained from a woman younger than 35 in good health and CMV-seropositive. CDR3s include the opening cysteine and the closing phenylalanine or tryptophan. The D gene is left open where the match is weak. Some rows mark clone size as missing; the rest say once, few, many or name a class of expanded clone.

abundance	v_gene	d_gene	j_gene	CDR3nt	CDR3aa
once	TRBV5-8	.	TRBJ1-1	TGTGCCAGCAGCTTCGGGACCCTCGGGGGCACTGAAGCTTTCTTT	CASSFGTLGGTEAFF
.	TRBV6-5	.	TRBJ1-3	TGTGCCAGCAGTTACTCCGGCAGGGCTGGAAACACCATATATTTT	CASSYSGRAGNTIYF
.	TRBV18	.	TRBJ1-2	TGTGCCAGCTCACCTCGCTGGGGGCGCGATCATGGCTACACCTTC	CASSPRWGRDHGYTF
.	TRBV9	TRBD1	TRBJ2-7	TGTGCCAGCAGCCCACGAACCGGGACAGGCACACACCCTAGCTCCTACGAGCAGTACTTC	CASSPRTGTGTHPSSYEQYF
.	TRBV28	.	TRBJ1-5	TGTGCCAGCAGTTTTACCGGTTATAGCAATCAGCCCCAGCATTTT	CASSFTGYSNQPQHF
.	TRBV7-2	.	TRBJ1-6	TGTGCCAGCAGCTTATCCCCGGGCCCCGGGGGTTCACCCCTCCACTTT	CASSLSPGPGGSPLHF
.	TRBV7-9	.	TRBJ1-2	TGTGCCAGCAGCTTAGATGGGAGGGTCTATGGCTACACCTTC	CASSLDGRVYGYTF
.	TRBV11-2	.	TRBJ2-5	TGTGCCAGCAGCTTCGGGAGAAACAGCGAGACCCAGTACTTC	CASSFGRNSETQYF
.	TRBV5-4	TRBD2	TRBJ2-5	TGTGCCAGCAGCCCCGTAGCGGGGTGGAAAGAGACCCAGTACTTC	CASSPVAGWKETQYF
.	TRBV10-2	TRBD1	TRBJ2-1	TGCGCCAGCAGTGACCAACAGGGGCAATTTTACAATGAGCAGTTCTTC	CASSDQQGQFYNEQFF
.	TRBV5-4	TRBD2	TRBJ2-1	TGTGCCAGCAGCTTACGACTAGCGGGGGACAATGAGCAGTTCTTC	CASSLRLAGDNEQFF
.	TRBV7-8	TRBD2	TRBJ2-5	TGTGCCAGCAGCTTTTGGACTAGCGGGGGGGAGACCCAGTACTTC	CASSFWTSGGETQYF
.	TRBV14	.	TRBJ2-7	TGTGCCAGCAGCCAAGGACACCCCGCCGAGCAGTACTTC	CASSQGHPAEQYF
.	TRBV11-1	TRBD2	TRBJ2-1	TGTGCCAGCAGCATAGCGGGCACCTACAATGAGCAGTTCTTC	CASSIAGTYNEQFF
.	TRBV6-1	.	TRBJ2-2	TGTGCCAGCAGTCCGGGACACCTGAACACCGGGGAGCTGTTTTTT	CASSPGHLNTGELFF
.	TRBV9	.	TRBJ1-6	TGTGCCAGCAGCGTAGCGGAGGGGAAATCACCCCTCCACTTT	CASSVAEGKSPLHF
.	TRBV14	TRBD1	TRBJ2-7	TGTGCCAGCAGCGAACAGGGGCAGGAGCAGTACTTC	CASSEQGQEQYF
.	TRBV19	.	TRBJ2-7	TGTGCCAGTAGTGAGGCTAGGGCCAGCGGGCCCGCCGAGCAGTACTTC	CASSEARASGPAEQYF
.	TRBV6-6	.	TRBJ2-7	TGTGCCAGCAGCCCAGTGGGCATACAGACCTCCTACGAGCAGTACTTC	CASSPVGIQTSYEQYF
once	TRBV4-3	.	TRBJ1-4	TGCGCCAGCAGCCAAGAGGCGGGTGGAAGGGTTGAAAAACTGTTTTTT	CASSQEAGGRVEKLFF
.	TRBV23-1	TRBD1	TRBJ2-5	TGCGCCAGCAGTCAATCGATGACTAGGGACAGGGGGTGGGAGACCCAGTACTTC	CASSQSMTRDRGWETQYF
.	TRBV5-8	.	TRBJ2-5	TGTGCCAGCAGCGACGACTGGACTAAAAAGACCCAGTACTTC	CASSDDWTKKTQYF
.	TRBV11-2	TRBD1	TRBJ1-1	TGTGCCAGCAGCTTATTGCGAGGACAGGGGCTTAACACTGAAGCTTTCTTT	CASSLLRGQGLNTEAFF